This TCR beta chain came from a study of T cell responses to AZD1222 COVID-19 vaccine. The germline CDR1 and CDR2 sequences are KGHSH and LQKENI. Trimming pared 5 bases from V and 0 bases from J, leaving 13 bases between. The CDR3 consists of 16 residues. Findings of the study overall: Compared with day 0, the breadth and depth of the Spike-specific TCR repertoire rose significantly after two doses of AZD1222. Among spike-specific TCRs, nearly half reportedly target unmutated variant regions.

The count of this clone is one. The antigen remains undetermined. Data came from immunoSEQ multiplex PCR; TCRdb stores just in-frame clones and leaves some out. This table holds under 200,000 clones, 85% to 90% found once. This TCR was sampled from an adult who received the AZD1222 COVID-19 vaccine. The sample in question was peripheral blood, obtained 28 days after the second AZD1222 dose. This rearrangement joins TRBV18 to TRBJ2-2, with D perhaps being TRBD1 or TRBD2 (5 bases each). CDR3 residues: CASSSYGTANTGELFF. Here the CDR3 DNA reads TGTGCCAGCTCATCCTACGGGACCGCGAACACCGGGGAGCTGTTTTTT.